What follows are 28 T cell receptor beta chains derived from one specimen sequenced in a study of blood T cell repertoires in COVID-19. The assay was immunoSEQ multiplex PCR, and TCRdb's table has in-frame clones only and misses some. The table lists fewer than 500,000 clones, roughly 77% of them singletons. The material sequenced was peripheral blood. All receptors derive from a human donor with acute or convalescent COVID-19. The donor label of this sample is uncertain.

The rearrangement uses TRBV21-1 and TRBJ1-3; the table's D gene call, TRBD1, was not cross checked with the DNA. TRBV21-1 is a listed pseudogene. The CDR3 covers 15 residues. CDR3 coding DNA: TGTTCAGGGGACCCGGGGCCTTACTCTGGAAACACCATATATTTT. As protein: CSGDPGPYSGNTIYF.

V usage is TRBV20-1 and J usage is TRBJ1-1; D is perhaps TRBD1 (6 bases). Germline V gene data show CDR1 as DFQATT and CDR2 as SNEGSKA (reference sequence). The CDR3 length is 11 residues. V was clipped by 5 bases and J by 7 bases, with 11 bases between them. CDR3 amino acids: CSAPKTGEAFF. The CDR3 DNA is TGCAGTGCTCCTAAGACAGGTGAAGCTTTCTTT.

This CDR3 reads CAWRRSWGYTF. The CDR3 DNA sequence: TGTGCCTGGAGAAGGAGTTGGGGCTACACCTTC. This chain uses TRBV30 with TRBJ1-2; D gene uncertain. Germline V gives CDR1 GTSNPN, CDR2 SVGIG (reference sequence). The CDR3 loop spans 11 amino acids. The V gene lost 3 bases and the J gene lost 8 bases, with 10 bases spanning the gap.

This chain connects TRBV5-1 to TRBJ1-2, with D perhaps TRBD1 (6 bases). The germline CDR1 and CDR2 sequences are SGHRS and YFSETQ. The CDR3 totals 17 residues. Trimming shortened V by 0 bases and J by 0 bases, and 15 bases separated the two germline ends. The CDR3 region is CASSLVVGGPSNYGYTF. In DNA form, the CDR3 reads TGCGCCAGCAGCTTGGTAGTGGGGGGGCCTTCTAACTATGGCTACACCTTC.

This clone came up a few times. The gene calls are TRBV18 and TRBJ2-7, with 8 nucleotides matching TRBD1. Germline-derived CDR1 and CDR2 are KGHSH and LQKENI. The junction had 5 bases not matched to a gene; V was cut back by 3 bases and J by 4 bases. There are 14 residues in the CDR3. CDR3 region: CASSPRTGPYEQYF. As DNA, the CDR3 is TGTGCCAGCTCACCGCGGACAGGGCCTTACGAGCAGTACTTC. Using reference TRBV18 and TRBJ2-7 for the parts outside the CDR3, the full variable domain is NAGVMQNPRHLVRRRGQEARLRCSPMKGHSHVYWYRQLPEEGLKFMVYLQKENIIDESGMPKERFSAEFPKEGPSILRIQQVVRGDSAAYFCASSPRTGPYEQYFGPGTRLTVT.

This chain uses TRBV9 with TRBJ2-3, with 14 bases identical to TRBD2. After removal of 0 bases from V and 8 bases from J, the junction contained 11 bases not matched to a gene. CDR1 is SGDLS, CDR2 YYNGEE, per germline. CDR3 length equals 18 residues. The CDR3 DNA sequence: TGTGCCAGCAGCGTAGGTTCGGGACTAGCGGGAGCCCAGGGTACGCAGTATTTT. Translation gives CASSVGSGLAGAQGTQYF.

CDR3 in amino acids: CASSQRRGASFSYEQYF. In DNA, the CDR3 is TGTGCCAGCAGCCAAAGGCGGGGGGCCTCCTTCTCCTACGAGCAGTACTTC. The chain links TRBV3-1 (or the pseudogene TRBV3-2) to TRBJ2-7; 8 bases are shared with TRBD2. Trimming removed 2 bases from V and 0 bases from J; junction bases left unmatched: 9. The CDR3 has 17 amino acids. Germline-derived CDR1 and CDR2 are LGHDT and YNNKEL (reference sequence).

The CDR3: CASSLKTGLWYF. The DNA for the CDR3 is TGCGCCAGCAGCCTTAAGACAGGACTCTGGTATTTT. This chain uses TRBV5-1 with TRBJ2-3; possibly TRBD1 for D (6 bases). V was pared by 4 bases and J by 14 bases, with 17 bases between. The germline V gene has CDR1 SGHRS and CDR2 YFSETQ. The CDR3 has 12 residues.

This clone occurred once. The chain combines TRBV15 with TRBJ2-1; 14 nucleotides match TRBD2. Germline V gene sequence: CDR1 LNHNV, CDR2 YYDKDF (reference sequence). Trimming removed 1 base from V and 4 bases from J; junction bases left unmatched: 6. The CDR3 covers 18 residues. The CDR3 DNA reads as TGTGCCACCAGCAGAGTGGTGACTAGCGGGGGGGTATACAATGAGCAGTTCTTC. Protein product: CATSRVVTSGGVYNEQFF.

This clone has a handful of counts. The chain is built from TRBV5-1 and TRBJ1-2; no definite D call. Between the trimmed V and J ends, which lost 1 base and 4 bases, there was a span of 8 bases. The CDR3 loop spans 13 amino acids. Per germline, CDR1 SGHRS and CDR2 YFSETQ. CDR3 bases: TGCGCCAGCAGCTTGATGGGCCTCTATGGCTACACCTTC. This sequence encodes CASSLMGLYGYTF.

This chain joins TRBV18 and TRBJ1-5, with a tentative D call TRBD1 (5 bases). The CDR3 consists of 12 residues. V was cut by 4 bases and J by 6 bases, with 7 bases left in between. Germline V gene data show CDR1 as KGHSH and CDR2 as LQKENI. DNA for the CDR3: TGTGCCAGCTCACGTCAGGGTCAGCCCCAGCATTTT. This encodes CASSRQGQPQHF.

The chain recombines TRBV15 with TRBJ2-3; D might be TRBD1 (6 bases). Trimming stripped 0 bases from V and 6 bases from J, with 13 bases between. CDR1 LNHNV and CDR2 YYDKDF come from the germline V gene (reference sequence). This CDR3 contains 15 residues. CDR3 sequence reads: CATSRDQGTADTQYF. CDR3 sequence (DNA): TGTGCCACCAGCAGAGATCAGGGGACGGCCGATACGCAGTATTTT. The whole variable domain, remainder taken from reference TRBV15 and TRBJ2-3, is DAMVIQNPRYQVTQFGKPVTLSCSQTLNHNVMYWYQQKSSQAPKLLFHYYDKDFNNEADTPDNFQSRRPNTSFCFLDIRSPGLGDTAMYLCATSRDQGTADTQYFGPGTRLTVL.

This chain joins TRBV7-9 and TRBJ2-5, with 9 bases fitting TRBD2. The J segment lost 5 bases and the V segment lost 2 bases, leaving 3 bases of the junction unmatched. Per germline, CDR1 SEHNR and CDR2 FQNEAQ (reference sequence). CDR3 length: 14 residues. The chain's CDR3 is CASSLSAGGETQYF. The CDR3 region has the DNA TGTGCCAGCAGCTTAAGTGCGGGGGGGGAGACCCAGTACTTC.

The rearrangement uses TRBV5-8 and TRBJ2-2; 8 bases fit TRBD1. J lost 6 bases, V lost 5 bases, and 15 bases had no gene match. The CDR3 loop spans 17 amino acids. Per germline, CDR1 SGHTS and CDR2 YDEGEE. The CDR3 region is CASSTGTGTVLPGELFF. The DNA of the CDR3 is TGTGCCAGCAGTACCGGGACAGGAACCGTTCTACCCGGGGAGCTGTTTTTT.

V usage is TRBV14 and J usage is TRBJ1-1; D might be TRBD1 (6 bases). Germline V gene lookup returns CDR1 SGHDN and CDR2 FVKESK. The CDR3 is 15 residues long. Trimming removed 4 bases from V and 2 bases from J, with 14 bases in between. This chain's CDR3 is CASSRIRTANTEAFF. For the CDR3, the DNA is TGTGCCAGCAGCCGCATCCGGACAGCAAACACTGAAGCTTTCTTT.

V gene TRBV28 combines with J gene TRBJ1-2; TRBD1 agrees at 9 bases. The CDR3 is 15 residues long. The V gene end was trimmed by 6 bases and the J gene end by 8 bases; junction bases not matched to a gene: 13. Looked up from germline, CDR1 is MDHEN and CDR2 is SYDVKM. CDR3 sequence: CASSPGQGRLKGYTF. CDR3 in DNA: TGTGCCAGCAGCCCTGGACAGGGGCGGTTGAAAGGCTACACCTTC.

This chain links TRBV2 with TRBJ2-2; D might be TRBD2 (6 bases). The CDR3 contains 14 residues. Germline CDR1 reads SNHLY; CDR2 reads FYNNEI. V shed 3 bases and J shed 7 bases, with 12 bases lying between them. In DNA form, the CDR3 reads TGTGCCAGCAGTGACAAACTAGCTGGCGGGGAGCTGTTTTTT. This sequence encodes CASSDKLAGGELFF.

The chain carries TRBV2 and TRBJ1-5; TRBD1 might be the D (6 bases). The germline V gene has CDR1 SNHLY and CDR2 FYNNEI. This CDR3 is 16 amino acids long. V lost 6 bases and J lost 1, with 16 bases in between. The CDR3 region has the DNA TGTGCCAGCAGGGGGGCCGGTGGGTTCAGCAATCAGCCCCAGCATTTT. It yields the protein CASRGAGGFSNQPQHF.

The rearrangement uses TRBV5-4 and TRBJ2-3; D might be TRBD2 (5 bases). Germline CDR1 and CDR2: SGHNT and YYREEE (reference sequence). The length of the CDR3 is 15 residues. The V and J ends lost 4 bases and 2 bases respectively, with 14 bases between them. The CDR3 loop is CASSPPGRVTDTQYF. Written as DNA, the CDR3 is TGTGCCAGCAGCCCTCCCGGGCGGGTCACAGATACGCAGTATTTT. The complete variable domain, with remaining parts taken from reference TRBV5-4 and TRBJ2-3, reads ETGVTQSPTHLIKTRGQQVTLRCSSQSGHNTVSWYQQALGQGPQFIFQYYREEENGRGNFPPRFSGLQFPNYSSELNVNALELDDSALYLCASSPPGRVTDTQYFGPGTRLTVL.

The gene calls are TRBV9 and TRBJ1-1, with a weak D call TRBD1 (6 bases). This CDR3 is built from 16 residues. In germline, CDR1 is SGDLS, CDR2 YYNGEE. The V end lost 4 bases, the J end lost 5 bases, and 21 bases lay between the germline ends. CDR3 bases: TGTGCCAGCAGCACGCGACAGGTCGGGGGGAAAACTGAAGCTTTCTTT. Protein sequence: CASSTRQVGGKTEAFF.

The rearrangement uses TRBV7-8 and TRBJ1-6, with D tentatively TRBD1 (5 bases). This CDR3 has 15 residues. CDR1 is SGHVS, CDR2 FQNEAQ, per germline. V lost 5 bases and J 8 bases, leaving 16 bases between the germline ends. In nucleotides, the CDR3 is TGTGCCAGCAGCCCCCGTCAGGGTATCTATTCACCCCTCCACTTT. This encodes CASSPRQGIYSPLHF.

The chain carries TRBV18 and TRBJ2-5; 10 bases match TRBD1. The CDR3 extends over 15 amino acids. V shed 4 bases, J shed 3 bases, and the junction held 5 bases outside the gene matches. The germline CDR1 and CDR2 sequences are KGHSH and LQKENI. This chain's CDR3 is CASSRAGTGEETQYF. CDR3 in DNA: TGTGCCAGCTCACGAGCCGGGACAGGGGAAGAGACCCAGTACTTC.

The rearrangement links TRBV5-1 to TRBJ1-2, with D maybe TRBD1 (6 bases). This CDR3 has 17 amino acids. V was pared by 3 bases and J by 0 bases, with 18 bases between. Germline values: CDR1 SGHRS, CDR2 YFSETQ. The CDR3 DNA reads as TGCGCCAGCAGCTGGGGGCCCCGGGGTATCGCTAACTATGGCTACACCTTC. Translating it yields CASSWGPRGIANYGYTF. The complete variable domain, with remaining parts taken from reference TRBV5-1 and TRBJ1-2, reads KAGVTQTPRYLIKTRGQQVTLSCSPISGHRSVSWYQQTPGQGLQFLFEYFSETQRNKGNFPGRFSGRQFSNSRSEMNVSTLELGDSALYLCASSWGPRGIANYGYTFGSGTRLTVV.

This clone was counted many times. The chain has TRBV7-9 and TRBJ1-6; TRBD1 might be the D (6 bases). Trimming removed 4 bases at V and 10 bases at J, with 14 bases between. This CDR3 is 14 amino acids long. CDR1 and CDR2 (germline): SEHNR, FQNEAQ (reference sequence). CDR3 region: CASSSNRDESPLHF. CDR3 coding DNA: TGTGCCAGCAGCTCTAACAGGGACGAATCACCCCTCCACTTT.

The chain combines TRBV7-9 with TRBJ2-4; 9 nucleotides match TRBD1. Per the germline V gene, CDR1 is SEHNR and CDR2 is FQNEAQ (reference sequence). CDR3 length equals 16 residues. V trimming: 5 bases; J trimming: 4 bases; junction bases outside the gene matches: 9. The CDR3 nucleotides are TGTGCCAGCAGCCCGGGTAGGGGGACAGGGAAAAACATTCAGTACTTC. Translating gives CASSPGRGTGKNIQYF.

V usage is TRBV7-9 and J usage is TRBJ1-5, with TRBD1 matching 9 bases. After removal of 5 bases from V and 6 bases from J, the junction contained 14 bases not matched to a gene. The CDR3 covers 17 residues. CDR1 and CDR2 (germline): SEHNR, FQNEAQ (reference sequence). CDR3: CASSQSSGQGWGQPQHF. The CDR3 DNA is TGTGCCAGCAGCCAGTCTTCGGGACAGGGTTGGGGTCAGCCCCAGCATTTT.

V is TRBV7-9 and J is TRBJ2-5; 11 bases are shared with TRBD2. The ends lost 4 bases at V and 2 bases at J; junction bases unmatched: 9. CDR1 is SEHNR, CDR2 FQNEAQ, per germline (reference sequence). The CDR3 contains 17 residues. The CDR3 coding sequence is TGTGCCAGCAGCTACAACCCCGGGACTAGCGGACAAGAGACCCAGTACTTC. It specifies CASSYNPGTSGQETQYF.

V usage is TRBV9 and J usage is TRBJ2-2; a possible D gene is TRBD2 (6 bases). V lost 0 bases and J 7 bases, leaving 13 bases between the germline ends. The germline gives CDR1 SGDLS, CDR2 YYNGEE. The CDR3 loop spans 15 amino acids. CDR3 in amino acids: CASSVEQEGLGELFF. The CDR3 region has the DNA TGTGCCAGCAGCGTAGAACAGGAGGGTCTCGGGGAGCTGTTTTTT.